The clone carrying this T cell receptor beta chain was seen only a few times. Its antigen is undetermined. The data were taken from a study of T cell responses to AZD1222 COVID-19 vaccine. Overall study: The analysis combined second doses at about 4 or about 12 weeks.

CDR1 and CDR2 (germline): SGHNT, YENEEA. V lost 2 bases to trimming and J lost 5 bases, with 12 bases between them. The CDR3 totals 14 residues. Study findings and constraints: AZD1222 recipients seropositive at baseline numbered only 6 or 7. Breadth and depth of Spike-specific TCRs rose after two AZD1222 doses.

Assay: immunoSEQ multiplex PCR; the TCRdb copy retains only in-frame clones and omits some. The table includes 150,000 or so clones, about 91% detected once. The sequencing here drew on peripheral blood, taken on day 0 of AZD1222 vaccination. This chain connects TRBV11-3 to TRBJ1-1; D uncertain. This clonotype was sampled from an adult in good health. The CDR3 spells CASSLTSGGTEAFF. CDR3 coding DNA: TGTGCCAGCAGCTTAACGTCTGGTGGGACTGAAGCTTTCTTT.